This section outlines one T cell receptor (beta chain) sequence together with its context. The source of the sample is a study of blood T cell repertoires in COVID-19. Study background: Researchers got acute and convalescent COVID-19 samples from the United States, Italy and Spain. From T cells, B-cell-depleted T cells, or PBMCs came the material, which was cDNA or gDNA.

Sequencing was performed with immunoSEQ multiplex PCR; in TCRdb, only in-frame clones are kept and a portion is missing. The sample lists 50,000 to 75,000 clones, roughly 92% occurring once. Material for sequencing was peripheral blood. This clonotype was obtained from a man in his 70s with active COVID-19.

CDR3 sequence reads: CATSDPSGQGITGELFF. In DNA, the CDR3 is TGTGCCACCAGTGATCCCTCGGGACAGGGGATCACCGGGGAGCTGTTTTTT. V usage is TRBV24-1 and J usage is TRBJ2-2; TRBD1 matches 10 bases. The CDR3 has 17 amino acids. The germline CDR1 and CDR2 sequences are KGHDR and SFDVKD. Germline trimming cut 3 bases from V and 4 bases from J; bases unmatched to any gene: 7.